Sequencing of this T cell receptor (beta chain) was carried out in a study of T cells in Graves' hyperthyroidism and ophthalmopathy. Trimming shortened V by 7 bases and J by 0 bases, and 13 bases separated the two germline ends. Germline assignment: CDR1 MNHEY and CDR2 SMNVEV (reference sequence). This CDR3 spans 15 amino acids. Each person with ophthalmopathy scored at least 3 on the Clinical Activity Score, reached NOSPECS grade 4 or higher, and had been ill under 3 months. Diagnosis relied on clinical symptoms, serum thyroxine and TRAb, thyroid ultrasound and orbital computed tomography. The authors obtained PBMCs from roughly 9.7 ml of fresh peripheral blood. For this clonotype: The antigen is unknown.

Study results and limitations: Within blood appeared most thyroid clonotypes that had expanded above 0.001.

TCR beta CDR3 regions were amplified from RNA. In the first-round RT-PCR of the TCR CDR3, the HTBI primer set was used. MiXCR was run by TCRdb on the multiplex PCR reads, yielding one entry per CDR3 protein. The sample has 640,000 or so distinct CDR3 sequences; approximately 15% are singletons. The source is a young woman with Graves' ophthalmopathy. This chain uses TRBV27 with TRBJ2-1, with TRBD1 as a possible D gene (5 bases). Sequenced material: blood. The CDR3 spells CASKDRQSSYNEQFF. CDR3 sequence (DNA): TGTGCCAGCAAGGATCGACAGAGCTCCTACAATGAGCAGTTCTTC.